A selection of T cell receptor beta chains follows, all from one sample in a study of neurological immune-mediated disorders. TCRdb ran MiXCR on the 5' RACE reads and lists one entry per CDR3 protein. Altogether around 97,000 distinct CDR3 sequences are present, about 10% being singletons, with the ten largest covering approximately 3.4%. Sequenced input: PBMCs. The source of these receptors is a female donor with HTLV-1-associated myelopathy (HAM/TSP). Each CDR3 is given with its conserved first and last residue. The order of the fields is D gene, clone size, V gene, J gene, CDR3 DNA, CDR3 protein. D genes are given only for firm matches. Only part of the rows carry a size: once, few, many, or a class if the clone is expanded.

TRBD2	-	TRBV5-1	TRBJ2-1	TGCGCCAGCAGCCCACCTAGCGGGGGGCCGCAGAATGAGCAGTTCTTC	CASSPPSGGPQNEQFF
-	many	TRBV7-8	TRBJ2-5	TGTGCCAGCAGCAGGGGGACAGAGACCCAGTACTTC	CASSRGTETQYF
TRBD2	-	TRBV20-1	TRBJ2-7	TGCAGTGCCTCCGGGAGGACCTACGAGCAGTACTTC	CSASGRTYEQYF
-	many	TRBV4-1	TRBJ2-3	TGCGCCAGCAGCCAAATGGAACTTGCAGATACGCAGTATTTT	CASSQMELADTQYF
-	many	TRBV11-2	TRBJ2-7	TGTGCCAGCAGCTTGGGGATTTCCTACGAGCAGTACTTC	CASSLGISYEQYF
-	-	TRBV6-5	TRBJ2-5	TGTGCCAGCAGCGCTGGGGGGACGGTGCAAGAGACCCAGTACTTC	CASSAGGTVQETQYF
TRBD2	few	TRBV3-1	TRBJ2-6	TGTGCCAGCAGCCAAGGTGGACTAGCGGGGGGATCTGGGGCCAACGTCCTGACTTTC	CASSQGGLAGGSGANVLTF
-	many	TRBV20-1	TRBJ2-1	TGCAGTGCTAAGGGTTTGTCAGGGGACAATGAGCAGTTCTTC	CSAKGLSGDNEQFF
TRBD2	many	TRBV24-1	TRBJ2-7	TGTGCCACCAGTGAATTAGTCGGGACTAGCGACGAGCAGTACTTC	CATSELVGTSDEQYF
-	-	TRBV7-9	TRBJ2-6	TGTGCCAGCAGCGACCGGGGACAAAACTCTGGGGCCAACGTCCTGACTTTC	CASSDRGQNSGANVLTF
-	many	TRBV7-9	TRBJ2-3	TGTGCCAGCAGCCCTTATAGTAGTGGAGATACGCAGTATTTT	CASSPYSSGDTQYF
-	few	TRBV2	TRBJ2-2	TGTGCCAGCTGGCCGGGCCCCCTAAGATTGAACACCGGGGAGCTGTTTTTT	CASWPGPLRLNTGELFF